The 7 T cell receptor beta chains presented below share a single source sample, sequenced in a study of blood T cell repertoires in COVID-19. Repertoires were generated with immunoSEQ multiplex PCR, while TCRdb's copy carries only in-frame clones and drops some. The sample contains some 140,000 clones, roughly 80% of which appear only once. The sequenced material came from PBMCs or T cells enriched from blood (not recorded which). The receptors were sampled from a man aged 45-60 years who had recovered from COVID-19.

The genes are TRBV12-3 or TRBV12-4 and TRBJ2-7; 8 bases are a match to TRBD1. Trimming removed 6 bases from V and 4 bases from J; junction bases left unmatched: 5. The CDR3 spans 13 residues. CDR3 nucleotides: TGTGCCAGCAGGGGACAGGAAACTTACGAGCAGTACTTC. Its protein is CASRGQETYEQYF.

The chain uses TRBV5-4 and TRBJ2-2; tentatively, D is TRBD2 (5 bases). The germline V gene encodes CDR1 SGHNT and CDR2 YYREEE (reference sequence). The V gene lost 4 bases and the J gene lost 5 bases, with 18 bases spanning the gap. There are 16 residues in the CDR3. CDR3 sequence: CASSLSGGSGTGELFF. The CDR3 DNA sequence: TGTGCCAGCAGCCTGAGCGGTGGGTCCGGGACCGGGGAGCTGTTTTTT.

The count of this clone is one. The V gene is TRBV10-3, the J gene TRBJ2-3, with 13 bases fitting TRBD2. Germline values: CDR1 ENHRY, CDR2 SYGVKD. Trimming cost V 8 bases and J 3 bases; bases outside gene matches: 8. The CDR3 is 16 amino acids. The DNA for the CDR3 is TGTGCCATCGGGGTGACTAGCGGGGGGTCTACAGATACGCAGTATTTT. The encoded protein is CAIGVTSGGSTDTQYF.

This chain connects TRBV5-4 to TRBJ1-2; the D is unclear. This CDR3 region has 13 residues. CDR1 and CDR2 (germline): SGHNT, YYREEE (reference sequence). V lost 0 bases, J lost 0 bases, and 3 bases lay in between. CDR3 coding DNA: TGTGCCAGCAGCTTGGCTGCTAACTATGGCTACACCTTC. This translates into CASSLAANYGYTF.

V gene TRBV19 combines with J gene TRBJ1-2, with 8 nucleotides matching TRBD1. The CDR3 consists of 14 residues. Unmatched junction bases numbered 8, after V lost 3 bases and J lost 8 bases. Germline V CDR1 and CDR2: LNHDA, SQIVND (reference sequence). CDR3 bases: TGTGCCAGTAGTATCCTCCAGGGGGCGATGGGCTACACCTTC. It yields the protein CASSILQGAMGYTF.

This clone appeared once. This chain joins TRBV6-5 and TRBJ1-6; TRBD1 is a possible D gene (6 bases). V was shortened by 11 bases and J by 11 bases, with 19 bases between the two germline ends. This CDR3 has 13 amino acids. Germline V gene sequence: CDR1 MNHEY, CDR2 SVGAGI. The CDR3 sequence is CAVSNRERAPLHF. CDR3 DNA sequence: TGTGCCGTATCGAACAGGGAGCGAGCACCCCTCCACTTT.

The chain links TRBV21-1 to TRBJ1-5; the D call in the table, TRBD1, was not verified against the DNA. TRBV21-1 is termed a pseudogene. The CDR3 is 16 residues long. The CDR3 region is CASSKGQTPSNQPQHF. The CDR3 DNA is TGTGCCAGCAGCAAAGGACAGACTCCTAGCAATCAGCCCCAGCATTTT.